These 18 T cell receptor beta chains were sequenced from one sample in a study of blood T cell repertoires in COVID-19 (dated by TCRdb to the early 2020s). The library was obtained by the immunoSEQ multiplex PCR assay. TCRdb carries this immuneACCESS record with in-frame sequences only. Its versions omit some clonotypes, under half of them owing to an unresolved V gene in the studies checked, with the rest unexplained. This sample lists about 240,000 clones; around 90% were detected once. The ten biggest clones cover approximately 7.9% of the sample. Input material: peripheral blood. These receptors came from a man in his 60s who had recovered from COVID-19.

This chain uses TRBV6-2 or TRBV6-3 with TRBJ2-7, with D unclear. Germline CDR1 is MNHEY and CDR2 is SVGEGT. The CDR3 consists of 14 residues. Trimming stripped 0 bases from V and 2 bases from J, with 8 bases between. The CDR3 loop reads CASSYSQQTYEQYF. The DNA of the CDR3 is TGTGCCAGCAGTTACTCGCAACAGACCTACGAGCAGTACTTC.

The genes are TRBV19 and TRBJ1-1; D perhaps matches TRBD1 (5 bases). Per germline, CDR1 LNHDA and CDR2 SQIVND (reference sequence). The CDR3 has 11 amino acids. V lost 8 bases and J lost 8, with 12 bases in between. The CDR3 coding sequence is TGTGCCAGTGGGGGGAGGGCAGAAGCTTTCTTT. This encodes CASGGRAEAFF.

The chain is built from TRBV9 and TRBJ1-1; D perhaps matches TRBD1 (6 bases). V shed 3 bases and J shed 0 bases, with 9 bases lying between them. CDR1 is SGDLS and CDR2 is YYNGEE in the germline V gene. This CDR3 is built from 14 residues. The CDR3 region is CASSGQELNTEAFF. CDR3 sequence (DNA): TGTGCCAGCAGCGGACAGGAGCTGAACACTGAAGCTTTCTTT.

The rearrangement uses TRBV6-5 and TRBJ2-2; D ambiguous. Germline V CDR1 and CDR2: MNHEY, SVGAGI. CDR3 length: 15 residues. V lost 8 bases to trimming and J lost 2 bases, with 15 bases between them. In DNA, the CDR3 is TGTGCCAGCCTACCCTTCAGGTTTAACACCGGGGAGCTGTTTTTT. Translated: CASLPFRFNTGELFF.

This clone has only a few counts. This sample includes further DNA sequences coding for the same CDR3. V gene TRBV6-5 combines with J gene TRBJ1-2; TRBD1 agrees at 9 bases. The CDR3 is 15 amino acids. Trimming at V came to 6 bases and at J to 4 bases, leaving 9 bases not matched to a gene. Germline CDR1 MNHEY, CDR2 SVGAGI. Here the CDR3 reads CASRSTGGAGYGYTF. Written as DNA, the CDR3 is TGTGCCAGCAGATCCACAGGGGGCGCCGGCTATGGCTACACCTTC.

This clone was seen a single time. This chain uses TRBV5-4 with TRBJ2-1, with a possible D match to TRBD1 (6 bases). Trimming cost V 0 bases and J 2 bases, with 9 bases left between them. This CDR3 has 15 residues. Per the germline V gene, CDR1 is SGHNT and CDR2 is YYREEE (reference sequence). The CDR3 loop reads CASSLAGQTYNEQFF. CDR3 coding DNA: TGTGCCAGCAGCTTGGCTGGACAGACCTACAATGAGCAGTTCTTC.

V is TRBV9 and J is TRBJ2-1, with 15 positions matching TRBD2. Trimming removed 0 bases from V and 7 bases from J; junction bases left unmatched: 2. Per the germline V gene, CDR1 is SGDLS and CDR2 is YYNGEE. CDR3 length equals 16 residues. CDR3 nucleotides: TGTGCCAGCAGCGTAGGCGGGACTAGCGGGGGGAATGAGCAGTTCTTC. The encoded protein is CASSVGGTSGGNEQFF.

The chain has TRBV9 and TRBJ2-1; tentatively, D is TRBD2 (5 bases). CDR1 and CDR2 from the germline V gene are SGDLS and YYNGEE. This CDR3 spans 15 amino acids. Trimming shortened V by 0 bases and J by 7 bases, and 14 bases separated the two germline ends. The CDR3 DNA reads as TGTGCCAGCAGCGTAGCTAGGACTCCTTTTAATGAGCAGTTCTTC. The encoded protein is CASSVARTPFNEQFF.

The chain employs TRBV12-2 and TRBJ1-2. TRBV12-2 is termed a pseudogene. The CDR3 sequence is 11 residues long. CDR3 coding DNA: TGTGCAAGTCGCCTCCTCTATGGCTACACCTTC. Encoded protein: CASRLLYGYTF.

This sequence joins TRBV11-2 and TRBJ1-2; TRBD1 agrees at 10 bases. The CDR3 consists of 14 residues. Germline CDR1 reads SGHAT; CDR2 reads FQNNGV. Losses at the gene ends were 3 bases for V and 8 bases for J; bases not matched to a gene: 6. CDR3 DNA: TGTGCCAGCAGCTTCGACAGGGGGCTCGGGGGCTACACCTTC. This sequence encodes CASSFDRGLGGYTF. Using reference TRBV11-2 and TRBJ1-2 for the parts outside the CDR3, the full variable domain is EAGVAQSPRYKIIEKRQSVAFWCNPISGHATLYWYQQILGQGPKLLIQFQNNGVVDDSQLPKDRFSAERLKGVDSTLKIQPAKLEDSAVYLCASSFDRGLGGYTFGSGTRLTVV.

This chain uses TRBV2 with TRBJ1-1; 7 bases are shared with TRBD1. The CDR3 runs 13 residues. The V gene end was trimmed by 4 bases and the J gene end by 7 bases; junction bases not matched to a gene: 6. Germline loops: CDR1 SNHLY, CDR2 FYNNEI. This CDR3 is CASSADRANEAFF. CDR3 bases: TGTGCCAGCAGTGCAGACAGGGCTAATGAAGCTTTCTTT.

V is TRBV2 and J is TRBJ1-6; tentative D call: TRBD1 (5 bases). Trimming left V 0 bases short and J 14 bases short, with 14 bases between. Germline values: CDR1 SNHLY, CDR2 FYNNEI. The CDR3 loop spans 14 amino acids. This CDR3 is CASSEARGIGTLHF. In nucleotides, the CDR3 is TGTGCCAGCAGTGAAGCGCGGGGGATCGGGACCCTCCACTTT.

This clone was counted a few times. The chain combines TRBV6-5 with TRBJ1-5; D is possibly TRBD1 (5 bases). This CDR3 is 14 amino acids long. The germline gives CDR1 MNHEY, CDR2 SVGAGI. The V and J ends lost 7 bases and 4 bases respectively, with 14 bases between them. CDR3 protein: CASTLRGPNQPQHF. CDR3 bases: TGTGCCAGCACCTTAAGGGGCCCTAATCAGCCCCAGCATTTT.

The genes are TRBV7-7 and TRBJ2-1, with 7 bases aligning to TRBD2. Germline CDR1 and CDR2: SSHAT and FNYEAQ (reference sequence). J gave up 12 bases and V 5 bases, and 7 bases lay outside the gene matches. The CDR3 is 12 residues long. In DNA form, the CDR3 reads TGTGCCAGCAGCGCGGGAGACGGAGGGCAGTTCTTC. This codes for CASSAGDGGQFF.

The rearrangement links TRBV5-5 to TRBJ1-2, with 8 bases fitting TRBD1. The CDR3 totals 17 residues. CDR1 and CDR2 from the germline V gene are SGHKS and YYEKEE (reference sequence). V lost 0 bases to trimming and J lost 6 bases; unmatched junction nucleotides: 13. The CDR3, as DNA: TGTGCCAGCAGCTTGGGTTCCGCAGGGGGCAGGTGGGATGGCTACACCTTC. This sequence encodes CASSLGSAGGRWDGYTF. The full variable domain, completed using reference TRBV5-5 and TRBJ1-2, is DAGVTQSPTHLIKTRGQQVTLRCSPISGHKSVSWYQQVLGQGPQFIFQYYEKEERGRGNFPDRFSARQFPNYSSELNVNALLLGDSALYLCASSLGSAGGRWDGYTFGSGTRLTVV.

The chain carries TRBV27 and TRBJ2-7; the match to TRBD2 covers 10 bases. The germline CDR1 and CDR2 sequences are MNHEY and SMNVEV (reference sequence). The length of the CDR3 is 15 residues. The V and J ends lost 5 bases and 4 bases, in that order; junction bases with no gene match: 8. The CDR3 region is CASSGSGTSEYEQYF. The CDR3 nucleotides are TGTGCCAGCAGTGGATCCGGGACTAGCGAATACGAGCAGTACTTC.

The chain employs TRBV5-1 and TRBJ1-1; TRBD1 might be the D (5 bases). V was clipped by 4 bases and J by 2 bases, with 12 bases between them. Germline assignment: CDR1 SGHRS and CDR2 YFSETQ. The CDR3 is 14 amino acids. This chain's CDR3 is CASSPQAANTEAFF. The CDR3, as DNA: TGCGCCAGCAGCCCACAGGCCGCCAACACTGAAGCTTTCTTT. Based on the CDR3 plus reference TRBV5-1 and TRBJ1-1, the full variable domain is KAGVTQTPRYLIKTRGQQVTLSCSPISGHRSVSWYQQTPGQGLQFLFEYFSETQRNKGNFPGRFSGRQFSNSRSEMNVSTLELGDSALYLCASSPQAANTEAFFGQGTRLTVV.

The chain carries TRBV28 and TRBJ1-3; TRBD1 agrees at 8 bases. Germline lookup yields CDR1 MDHEN and CDR2 SYDVKM. V lost 5 bases and J lost 7; bases outside the gene matches: 4. This CDR3 contains 13 residues. CDR3 nucleotides: TGTGCCAGCAGTAGGACAGGGACGAACACCATATATTTT. It specifies CASSRTGTNTIYF. Looking up the rest from reference TRBV28 and TRBJ1-3 gives the full variable domain: DVKVTQSSRYLVKRTGEKVFLECVQDMDHENMFWYRQDPGLGLRLIYFSYDVKMKEKGDIPEGYSVSREKKERFSLILESASTNQTSMYLCASSRTGTNTIYFGEGSWLTVV.